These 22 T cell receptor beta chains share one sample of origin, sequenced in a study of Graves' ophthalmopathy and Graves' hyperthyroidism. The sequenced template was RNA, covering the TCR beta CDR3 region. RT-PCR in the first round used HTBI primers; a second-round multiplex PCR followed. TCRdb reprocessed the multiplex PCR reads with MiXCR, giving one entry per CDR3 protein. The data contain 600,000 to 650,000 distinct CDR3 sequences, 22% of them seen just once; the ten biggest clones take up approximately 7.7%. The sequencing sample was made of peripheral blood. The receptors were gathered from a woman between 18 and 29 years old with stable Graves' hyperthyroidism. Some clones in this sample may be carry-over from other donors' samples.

CDR3 region: CASNDRGFYGYTF. Here the CDR3 DNA reads TGTGCCAGCAACGACAGGGGGTTCTATGGCTACACCTTC. The chain has TRBV3-1 and TRBJ1-2, with 9 bases that match TRBD1. Germline lookup yields CDR1 LGHDT and CDR2 YNNKEL (reference sequence). V trimming: 7 bases; J trimming: 4 bases; junction bases outside the gene matches: 4. CDR3 length: 13 amino acids.

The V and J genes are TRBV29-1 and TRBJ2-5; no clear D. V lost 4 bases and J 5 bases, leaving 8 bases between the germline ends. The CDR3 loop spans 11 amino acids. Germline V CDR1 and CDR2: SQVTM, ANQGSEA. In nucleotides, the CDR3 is TGCAGCGTTGGTACTTATGAGACCCAGTACTTC. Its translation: CSVGTYETQYF.

CDR3 sequence: CATSKGEKDQETQYF. The CDR3 nucleotides are TGTGCCACCAGCAAGGGCGAGAAGGACCAAGAGACCCAGTACTTC. The chain links TRBV15 to TRBJ2-5; D is unresolved. Trimming cost V 4 bases and J 0 bases, with 12 bases left between them. Germline V lookup: CDR1 LNHNV, CDR2 YYDKDF (reference sequence). CDR3 length: 15 residues.

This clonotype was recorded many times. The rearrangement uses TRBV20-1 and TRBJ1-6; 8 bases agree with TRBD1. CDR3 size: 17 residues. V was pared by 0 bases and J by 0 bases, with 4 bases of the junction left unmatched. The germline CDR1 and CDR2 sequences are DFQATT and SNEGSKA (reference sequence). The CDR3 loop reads CSARDPGTGSYNSPLHF. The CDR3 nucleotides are TGCAGTGCTAGAGACCCCGGGACAGGCTCCTATAATTCACCCCTCCACTTT.

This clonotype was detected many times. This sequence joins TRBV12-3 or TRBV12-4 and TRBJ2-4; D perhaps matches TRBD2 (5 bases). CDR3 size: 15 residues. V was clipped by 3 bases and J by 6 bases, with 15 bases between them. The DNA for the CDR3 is TGTGCCAGCAGTTTGGTCGGGGAAGGGCTAAACATTCAGTACTTC. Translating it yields CASSLVGEGLNIQYF.

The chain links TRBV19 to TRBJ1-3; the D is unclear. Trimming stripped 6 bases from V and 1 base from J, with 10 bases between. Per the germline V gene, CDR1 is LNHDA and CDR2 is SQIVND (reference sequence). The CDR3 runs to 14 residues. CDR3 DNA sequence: TGTGCCAGTAGGCAGGATTCTTCTGGAAACACCATATATTTT. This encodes CASRQDSSGNTIYF.

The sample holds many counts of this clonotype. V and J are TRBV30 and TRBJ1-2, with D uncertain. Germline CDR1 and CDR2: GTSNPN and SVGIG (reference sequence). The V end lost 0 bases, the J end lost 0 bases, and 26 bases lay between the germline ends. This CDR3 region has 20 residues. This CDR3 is CAWSVEFVLRWQNANYGYTF. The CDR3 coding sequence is TGTGCCTGGAGTGTAGAGTTCGTCCTGAGGTGGCAAAATGCTAACTATGGCTACACCTTC.

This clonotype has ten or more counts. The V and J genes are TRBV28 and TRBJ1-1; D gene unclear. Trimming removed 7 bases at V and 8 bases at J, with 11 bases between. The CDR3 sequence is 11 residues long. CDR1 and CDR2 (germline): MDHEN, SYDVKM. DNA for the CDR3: TGTGCCAGCACGCTGGGGTTAGAAGCTTTCTTT. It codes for CASTLGLEAFF.

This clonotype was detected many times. Here the CDR3 reads CASSQGDRSYEQYF. The CDR3 DNA reads TGTGCCAGCAGCCAAGGGGACAGGTCCTACGAGCAGTACTTC. The rearrangement joins TRBV9 to TRBJ2-7, with 8 bases lining up with TRBD1. The CDR3 totals 14 residues. CDR1 is SGDLS and CDR2 is YYNGEE in the germline V gene. The J segment lost 1 base and the V segment lost 4 bases, leaving 4 bases of the junction unmatched.

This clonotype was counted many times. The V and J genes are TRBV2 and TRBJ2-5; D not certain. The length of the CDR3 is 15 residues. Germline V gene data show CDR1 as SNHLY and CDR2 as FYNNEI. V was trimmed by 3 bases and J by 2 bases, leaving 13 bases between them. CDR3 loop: CASSDLRTRQETQYF. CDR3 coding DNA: TGTGCCAGCAGTGATCTGCGGACCCGTCAAGAGACCCAGTACTTC.

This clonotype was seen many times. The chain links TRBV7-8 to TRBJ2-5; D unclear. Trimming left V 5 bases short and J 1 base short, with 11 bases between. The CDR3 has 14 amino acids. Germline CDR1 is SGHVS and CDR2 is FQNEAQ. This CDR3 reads CASSRTLGQETQYF. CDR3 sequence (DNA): TGTGCCAGCAGCCGAACCTTGGGCCAAGAGACCCAGTACTTC.

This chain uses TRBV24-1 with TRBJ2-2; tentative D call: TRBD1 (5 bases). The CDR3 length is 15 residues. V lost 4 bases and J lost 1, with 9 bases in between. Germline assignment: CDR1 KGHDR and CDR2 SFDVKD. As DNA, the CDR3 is TGTGCCACCAGTGAGTCAGGGCAGAACACCGGGGAGCTGTTTTTT. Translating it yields CATSESGQNTGELFF.

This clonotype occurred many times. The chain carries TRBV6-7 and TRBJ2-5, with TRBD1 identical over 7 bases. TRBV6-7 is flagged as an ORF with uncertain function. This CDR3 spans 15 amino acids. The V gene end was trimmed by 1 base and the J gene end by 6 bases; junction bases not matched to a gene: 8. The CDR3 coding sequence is TGTGCCAGCAGTTACTTCTCAGGGGGTAAAAAGACCCAGTACTTC. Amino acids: CASSYFSGGKKTQYF.

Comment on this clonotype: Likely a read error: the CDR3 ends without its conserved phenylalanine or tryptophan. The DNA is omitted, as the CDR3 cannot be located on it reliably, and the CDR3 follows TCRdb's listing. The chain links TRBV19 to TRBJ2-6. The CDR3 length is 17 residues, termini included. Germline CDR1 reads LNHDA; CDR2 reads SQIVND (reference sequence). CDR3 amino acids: CASSMRTQSSGANVLTV.

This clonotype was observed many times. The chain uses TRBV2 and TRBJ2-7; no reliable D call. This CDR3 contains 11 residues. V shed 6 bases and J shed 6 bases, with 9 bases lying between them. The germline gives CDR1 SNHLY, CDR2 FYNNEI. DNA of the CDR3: TGTGCCAGCAGCGCCTCGGGCGAGCAGTACTTC. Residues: CASSASGEQYF.

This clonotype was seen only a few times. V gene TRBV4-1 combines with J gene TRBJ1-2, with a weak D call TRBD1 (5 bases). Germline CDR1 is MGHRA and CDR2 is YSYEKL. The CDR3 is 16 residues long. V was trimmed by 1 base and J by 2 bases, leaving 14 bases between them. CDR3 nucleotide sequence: TGCGCCAGCAGCCAAGTAATCGGACACCAAAACTATGGCTACACCTTC. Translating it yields CASSQVIGHQNYGYTF.

CDR3 sequence (DNA): TGTGCCAGCAGCTTAGTGACAGGGGCGAGCAATCAGCCCCAGCATTTT. Translation gives CASSLVTGASNQPQHF. This chain connects TRBV11-1 to TRBJ1-5; 8 bases agree with TRBD1. Per the germline V gene, CDR1 is SGHAT and CDR2 is FQDESV (reference sequence). The J segment lost 1 base and the V segment lost 1 base, leaving 3 bases of the junction unmatched. This CDR3 is built from 16 residues.

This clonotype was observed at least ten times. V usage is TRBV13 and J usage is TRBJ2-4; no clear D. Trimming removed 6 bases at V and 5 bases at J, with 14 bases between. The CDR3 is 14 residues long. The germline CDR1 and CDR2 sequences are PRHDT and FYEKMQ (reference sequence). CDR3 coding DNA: TGTGCCAGCAGACGTGGACGTTTCGAAAACATTCAGTACTTC. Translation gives CASRRGRFENIQYF.

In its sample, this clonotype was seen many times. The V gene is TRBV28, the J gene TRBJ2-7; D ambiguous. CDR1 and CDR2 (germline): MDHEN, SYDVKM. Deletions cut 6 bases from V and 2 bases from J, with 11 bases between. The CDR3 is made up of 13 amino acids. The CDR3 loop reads CASSPDGTYEQYF. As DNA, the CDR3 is TGTGCCAGCAGCCCCGACGGAACCTACGAGCAGTACTTC.

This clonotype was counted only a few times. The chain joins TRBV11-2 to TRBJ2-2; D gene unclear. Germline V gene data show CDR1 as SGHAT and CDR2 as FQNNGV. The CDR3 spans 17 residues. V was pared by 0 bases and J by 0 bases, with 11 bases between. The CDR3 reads CASSLESRAANTGELFF. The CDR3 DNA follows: TGTGCCAGCAGCTTAGAGTCTAGGGCGGCGAACACCGGGGAGCTGTTTTTT.

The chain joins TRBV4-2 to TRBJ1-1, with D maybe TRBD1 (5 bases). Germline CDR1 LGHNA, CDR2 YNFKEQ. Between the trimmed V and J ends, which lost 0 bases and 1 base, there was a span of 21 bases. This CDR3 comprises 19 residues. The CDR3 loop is CASSQDQRGYRPKNTEAFF. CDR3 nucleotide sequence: TGTGCCAGCAGCCAAGATCAGAGGGGATACAGGCCTAAGAACACTGAAGCTTTCTTT.

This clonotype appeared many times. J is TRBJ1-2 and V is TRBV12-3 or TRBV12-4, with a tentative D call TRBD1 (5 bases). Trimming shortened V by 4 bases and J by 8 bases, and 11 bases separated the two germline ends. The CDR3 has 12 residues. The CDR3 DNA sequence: TGTGCCAGCAGTTGGATAGGGGAGGGCTACACCTTC. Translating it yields CASSWIGEGYTF.